This paragraph covers one T cell receptor (beta chain) sequence. Authors' analysis steps: Quantification of nucleated cells was approximated via reference gene primer amplification. Clones were sequenced by immunoSEQ multiplex PCR, and TCRdb holds only the in-frame ones, with some missing. Clonal size and the V and J genes are those of that table, whereas D and trimming came from the DNA. The sample carries about 410,000 clones, roughly 90% recorded once. The record originates from a study of blood T cell repertoires in COVID-19. For the study at large: Sites in the United States, Italy and Spain provided acute and convalescent COVID-19 samples. T cells, B-cell-depleted T cells, or PBMCs supplied cDNA or gDNA.

The CDR3 runs to 17 residues. The junction had 7 bases not matched to a gene; V was cut back by 3 bases and J by 2 bases. Looked up from germline, CDR1 is LGHNA and CDR2 is YNFKEQ. The J gene is TRBJ2-1, the V gene TRBV4-2, with TRBD2 identical over 10 bases. The clonotype was recovered from a woman in her twenties or thirties with active or convalescent COVID-19. Sequencing was performed on peripheral blood. In nucleotides, the CDR3 is TGTGCCAGCAGCCACGAGCTAGCGGGAGTGACCTACAATGAGCAGTTCTTC. It encodes CASSHELAGVTYNEQFF.